The following is a T cell receptor (beta chain) sequence with its context. Its antigen remains unidentified. Germline V gene data show CDR1 as MNHNS and CDR2 as SASEGT. Trimming took 3 bases from V and 4 from J; bases not matched to a gene: 5. The CDR3 runs to 15 residues. The source of the sample is a study of shared clonotypes between healthy human individuals. Whole-study findings and limits: Shared across several donors were around 5% of the naive CD4 clonotypes. The authors expected sequencing depth to affect clonotype sharing among donors.

Researchers ran the assay at a deep level. The repertoire was sequenced with immunoSEQ multiplex PCR; TCRdb's copy has only in-frame clones and lacks some. The sample lists some 2,400,000 clones; 95% were seen once. The gene calls are TRBV6-1 and TRBJ1-2; 10 nucleotides line up with TRBD1. The sample was naive CD4+ T cells sorted from blood. Subset defined: CD45RA+ positively selected. The sequence was obtained from a young man in good health. The CDR3 sequence: CASSERQGAFYGYTF. For the CDR3, the DNA is TGTGCCAGCAGTGAGAGACAGGGGGCATTCTATGGCTACACCTTC.